This is a list of T cell receptor beta chains from one sample in a study of T-cell memory formation after mild COVID-19. One entry per CDR3 protein, called by TCRdb with MiXCR from the 5' RACE reads. The data hold around 150,000 distinct CDR3 sequences, with 30% to 35% observed a single time. Sequencing used PBMCs or a T cell subset sorted from them (not recorded which). All receptors come from an adult woman who had mild COVID-19 (a few samples of this study predate the infection). Cell type and time point are not known. CDR3s include the opening cysteine and the closing phenylalanine or tryptophan. A D gene is named only where the DNA matches it firmly. Size is stated for part of the rows, as once, few or many counts, or as a class when the clone is expanded.

v_call: TRBV24-1
clone_size: few
d_call: TRBD1
j_call: TRBJ1-2
cdr3_aa: CATADRGYGYTF
cdr3_nt: TGTGCCACCGCCGACAGGGGCTATGGCTACACCTTC

v_call: TRBV12-3/TRBV12-4
clone_size: few
d_call: NA
j_call: TRBJ1-1
cdr3_aa: CASSSAGTEAFF
cdr3_nt: TGTGCCAGCAGTTCGGCTGGCACTGAAGCTTTCTTT

v_call: TRBV29-1
clone_size: NA
d_call: TRBD1
j_call: TRBJ2-1
cdr3_aa: CSARGTGGKQFF
cdr3_nt: TGCAGCGCGCGCGGAACAGGGGGCAAGCAGTTCTTC

v_call: TRBV4-1
clone_size: NA
d_call: NA
j_call: TRBJ1-4
cdr3_aa: CASSQGPGEKLFF
cdr3_nt: TGCGCCAGCAGCCAAGGTCCGGGGGAAAAACTGTTTTTT

v_call: TRBV4-3
clone_size: NA
d_call: NA
j_call: TRBJ2-1
cdr3_aa: CASSQYRTAYNEQFF
cdr3_nt: TGCGCCAGCAGCCAATATCGCACCGCCTACAATGAGCAGTTCTTC

v_call: TRBV21-1
clone_size: NA
d_call: NA
j_call: TRBJ1-1
cdr3_aa: CASSKNPTGDKNTEAFF
cdr3_nt: TGTGCCAGCAGCAAAAACCCAACCGGGGACAAGAACACTGAAGCTTTCTTT

v_call: TRBV24-1
clone_size: NA
d_call: NA
j_call: TRBJ2-1
cdr3_aa: CATSGHYRARTYNEQFF
cdr3_nt: TGTGCCACCAGTGGACATTACAGGGCGCGCACCTACAATGAGCAGTTCTTC

v_call: TRBV6-5
clone_size: few
d_call: NA
j_call: TRBJ1-2
cdr3_aa: CASTWSSGIYGYTF
cdr3_nt: TGTGCCAGCACATGGTCCTCAGGGATCTATGGCTACACCTTC

v_call: TRBV5-6
clone_size: few
d_call: NA
j_call: TRBJ1-5
cdr3_aa: CASSRYSNQPQHF
cdr3_nt: TGTGCCAGCAGCCGATATAGCAATCAGCCCCAGCATTTT

v_call: TRBV12-3/TRBV12-4
clone_size: NA
d_call: NA
j_call: TRBJ1-2
cdr3_aa: CASSLHSPPDYGYTF
cdr3_nt: TGTGCCAGCAGCCTCCATTCTCCCCCGGACTATGGCTACACCTTC

v_call: TRBV7-9
clone_size: NA
d_call: TRBD1
j_call: TRBJ1-3
cdr3_aa: CASSPPGGQDPGNTIYF
cdr3_nt: TGTGCCAGCAGCCCCCCTGGTGGACAGGACCCTGGAAACACCATATATTTT

v_call: TRBV27
clone_size: NA
d_call: NA
j_call: TRBJ2-2
cdr3_aa: CASSLFGGANTGELFF
cdr3_nt: TGTGCCAGCAGTTTATTCGGTGGAGCGAACACCGGGGAGCTGTTTTTT

v_call: TRBV12-3/TRBV12-4
clone_size: NA
d_call: NA
j_call: TRBJ2-3
cdr3_aa: CASSLGGTAGTDTQYF
cdr3_nt: TGTGCCAGCAGTTTAGGGGGGACTGCGGGCACAGATACGCAGTATTTT

v_call: TRBV24-1
clone_size: NA
d_call: TRBD2
j_call: TRBJ2-1
cdr3_aa: CATSGTSGSLYNEQFF
cdr3_nt: TGTGCCACCAGTGGGACTAGCGGGAGTCTCTACAATGAGCAGTTCTTC

v_call: TRBV6-6
clone_size: NA
d_call: NA
j_call: TRBJ2-3
cdr3_aa: CASSSRRFTDTQYF
cdr3_nt: TGTGCCAGCAGTTCGCGGAGGTTCACAGATACGCAGTATTTT

v_call: TRBV30
clone_size: few
d_call: TRBD1
j_call: TRBJ2-7
cdr3_aa: CAWSVGTGFYEQYF
cdr3_nt: TGTGCCTGGAGTGTCGGGACAGGCTTCTACGAGCAGTACTTC

v_call: TRBV7-9
clone_size: NA
d_call: TRBD2
j_call: TRBJ2-5
cdr3_aa: CASSPLGGTSGRQETQYF
cdr3_nt: TGTGCCAGCAGCCCCCTCGGCGGGACTAGCGGGAGGCAAGAGACCCAGTACTTC

v_call: TRBV5-1
clone_size: few
d_call: NA
j_call: TRBJ1-1
cdr3_aa: CASSDRWNTEAFF
cdr3_nt: TGCGCCAGCAGCGACAGGTGGAACACTGAAGCTTTCTTT

v_call: TRBV7-9
clone_size: NA
d_call: NA
j_call: TRBJ1-2
cdr3_aa: CASSFPSPGYGYTF
cdr3_nt: TGTGCCAGCAGCTTCCCCAGTCCCGGCTATGGCTACACCTTC

v_call: TRBV7-2
clone_size: NA
d_call: NA
j_call: TRBJ2-2
cdr3_aa: CASTPTRHTGELFF
cdr3_nt: TGTGCCAGCACCCCGACTAGACACACCGGGGAGCTGTTTTTT

v_call: TRBV7-9
clone_size: few
d_call: NA
j_call: TRBJ1-1
cdr3_aa: CATGQRIDEAFF
cdr3_nt: TGTGCCACTGGACAGAGAATTGATGAAGCTTTCTTT

v_call: TRBV24-1
clone_size: NA
d_call: NA
j_call: TRBJ2-1
cdr3_aa: CATSDLLVDEQFF
cdr3_nt: TGTGCCACCAGTGATTTGCTAGTGGATGAGCAGTTCTTC

v_call: TRBV6-6
clone_size: once
d_call: TRBD1
j_call: TRBJ1-5
cdr3_aa: CASRYTGTGDQPQHF
cdr3_nt: TGTGCCAGCAGGTACACCGGGACAGGGGATCAGCCCCAGCATTTT

v_call: TRBV7-9
clone_size: few
d_call: NA
j_call: TRBJ2-1
cdr3_aa: CASSLERWGDEQFF
cdr3_nt: TGTGCCAGCAGCTTAGAGAGGTGGGGTGATGAGCAGTTCTTC

v_call: TRBV5-5
clone_size: NA
d_call: NA
j_call: TRBJ2-2
cdr3_aa: CASSLAPSPNTGELFF
cdr3_nt: TGTGCCAGCAGCTTGGCTCCATCCCCCAACACCGGGGAGCTGTTTTTT

v_call: TRBV25-1
clone_size: few
d_call: NA
j_call: TRBJ2-3
cdr3_aa: CASSEVRGADTQYF
cdr3_nt: TGTGCCAGCAGTGAAGTTAGGGGCGCAGATACGCAGTATTTT

v_call: TRBV7-8
clone_size: many
d_call: NA
j_call: TRBJ1-1
cdr3_aa: CASSLRVGSTEAFF
cdr3_nt: TGTGCCAGCAGCTTACGGGTAGGGAGCACTGAAGCTTTCTTT

v_call: TRBV12-3/TRBV12-4
clone_size: NA
d_call: TRBD2
j_call: TRBJ2-1
cdr3_aa: CASSRPSGRAGNEQFF
cdr3_nt: TGTGCCAGCAGTCGACCTAGCGGGAGGGCGGGGAATGAGCAGTTCTTC

v_call: TRBV7-9
clone_size: few
d_call: TRBD1
j_call: TRBJ2-5
cdr3_aa: CASSRTGGTQETQYF
cdr3_nt: TGTGCCAGCAGCCGGACAGGGGGGACCCAAGAGACCCAGTACTTC

v_call: TRBV20-1
clone_size: few
d_call: NA
j_call: TRBJ1-2
cdr3_aa: CSARDRGRGYGYTF
cdr3_nt: TGCAGTGCTAGAGATCGGGGGCGCGGCTATGGCTACACCTTC

v_call: TRBV6-4
clone_size: NA
d_call: TRBD1
j_call: TRBJ1-1
cdr3_aa: CAKDRDQAEAFF
cdr3_nt: TGTGCCAAAGACAGGGATCAGGCTGAAGCTTTCTTT

v_call: TRBV4-1
clone_size: NA
d_call: NA
j_call: TRBJ1-6
cdr3_aa: CASSQEEGDYNSPLHF
cdr3_nt: TGCGCCAGCAGCCAAGAGGAAGGGGATTATAATTCACCCCTCCACTTT

v_call: TRBV7-9
clone_size: NA
d_call: NA
j_call: TRBJ1-3
cdr3_aa: CASSEWGTQSGNTIYF
cdr3_nt: TGTGCCAGCAGCGAATGGGGGACGCAGTCTGGAAACACCATATATTTT

v_call: TRBV7-9
clone_size: NA
d_call: TRBD1
j_call: TRBJ2-7
cdr3_aa: CASSPGQGLHYEQYF
cdr3_nt: TGTGCCAGCAGCCCAGGACAGGGGCTACACTACGAGCAGTACTTC

v_call: TRBV11-3
clone_size: NA
d_call: TRBD1
j_call: TRBJ2-2
cdr3_aa: CASSAQGTHTGELFF
cdr3_nt: TGTGCCAGCAGTGCACAGGGGACCCACACCGGGGAGCTGTTTTTT

v_call: TRBV5-1
clone_size: NA
d_call: TRBD1
j_call: TRBJ1-1
cdr3_aa: CASSMIWTGNTEAFF
cdr3_nt: TGCGCCAGCAGCATGATTTGGACAGGCAATACTGAAGCTTTCTTT

v_call: TRBV2
clone_size: NA
d_call: TRBD2
j_call: TRBJ2-5
cdr3_aa: CASRKTSGAFQETQYF
cdr3_nt: TGTGCCAGCAGGAAGACTAGCGGGGCGTTTCAAGAGACCCAGTACTTC

v_call: TRBV7-2
clone_size: NA
d_call: TRBD2
j_call: TRBJ2-1
cdr3_aa: CASSLEGASGHEQFF
cdr3_nt: TGTGCCAGCAGCTTAGAGGGTGCTAGCGGCCATGAGCAGTTCTTC

v_call: TRBV6-5
clone_size: NA
d_call: TRBD1
j_call: TRBJ1-2
cdr3_aa: CASSYAGQGYGYTF
cdr3_nt: TGTGCCAGCAGTTACGCGGGACAGGGCTATGGCTACACCTTC

v_call: TRBV5-1
clone_size: NA
d_call: NA
j_call: TRBJ1-1
cdr3_aa: CASSLGGPNTEAFF
cdr3_nt: TGCGCCAGCAGCTTGGGGGGGCCGAACACTGAAGCTTTCTTT